Here is one T cell receptor beta chain with its context. Its matching antigen is unknown. The sample is drawn from a study of cytomegalovirus exposure and HLA in healthy donors. The study, taken as a whole, reports: There were several of the most significant clusters that appeared linked to common viral pathogens in a later analysis. Serostatus for CMV was the only available immune exposure information. Researchers reportedly found TCR beta sequences accurately predicted most subjects' HLA-A and HLA-B alleles.

Looked up from germline, CDR1 is MNHEY and CDR2 is SMNVEV (reference sequence). V shed 5 bases and J 12 bases; nucleotides not matched to a gene: 14. This CDR3 region has 17 residues. The PCR ran on 60 Vbeta and 13 Jbeta primers. Here immunoSEQ multiplex PCR was the method, and the copy in TCRdb shows in-frame clones only, minus some. This table has around 100,000 clones, roughly 80% appearing once. The sample consisted of PBMCs. The TCR sequence derives from a man in his thirties or forties in good health and CMV-seropositive. The J gene is TRBJ2-1, the V gene TRBV27; 15 positions match TRBD2. The CDR3 DNA follows: TGTGCCAGCAGTCCAAGGACTAGCGGGAGGGCCAGGGTTACGCAGTTCTTC. This codes for CASSPRTSGRARVTQFF.